A selection of T cell receptor beta chains follows, all from one sample in a study of blood T cell repertoires in COVID-19. Clones were read by immunoSEQ multiplex PCR, and TCRdb kept only the in-frame ones, dropping some. The table lists a few hundred thousand clones, 86% of them singletons. Input material: peripheral blood. The receptors stem from a man aged 40-50 years who had recovered from COVID-19. The CDR3 runs from the conserved cysteine through the conserved F or W. A D gene is named only where the DNA matches it firmly. Clone size is shown for a subset of rows, as once, few, many or a class of expanded clone.

>NA|NA|TRBJ1-6|TRBV7-9
CASSPEEKGLNSPLHF
TGTGCCAGCAGCCCAGAGGAGAAAGGCTTAAATTCACCCCTCCACTTT
>TRBD2|NA|TRBJ2-2|TRBV7-9
CASSVLRTSGPTGELFF
TGTGCCAGCAGCGTATTGAGGACTAGCGGGCCAACCGGGGAGCTGTTTTTT
>NA|NA|TRBJ1-2|TRBV7-2
CASSLLQGYGYTF
TGTGCCAGCAGCTTATTACAGGGCTATGGCTACACCTTC
>NA|NA|TRBJ1-1|TRBV7-3
CASSPTGGGEAFF
TGTGCCAGCAGCCCGACAGGCGGCGGTGAAGCTTTCTTT
>NA|NA|TRBJ2-7|TRBV21-1
CASSKKRVSYEQYF
TGTGCCAGCAGCAAAAAACGGGTGAGCTACGAGCAGTACTTC
>TRBD1|NA|TRBJ2-7|TRBV4-3
CASSHGRGLGQGSEQYF
TGCGCCAGCAGCCATGGGAGAGGATTAGGACAGGGATCCGAGCAGTACTTC
>TRBD2|NA|TRBJ2-3|TRBV29-1
CSVRGARGAPDTQYF
TGCAGCGTGAGGGGGGCGCGGGGGGCGCCCGATACGCAGTATTTT
>TRBD2|NA|TRBJ2-3|TRBV9
CASSVPGLASTDTQYF
TGTGCCAGCAGCGTCCCTGGACTAGCGAGTACAGATACGCAGTATTTT
>NA|NA|TRBJ1-5|TRBV20-1
CSASLGRGLDQPQHF
TGCAGTGCTAGTCTGGGCAGGGGTTTAGATCAGCCCCAGCATTTT
>TRBD1|NA|TRBJ2-7|TRBV2
CALIRTGKKYEQYF
TGTGCCCTAATCCGGACAGGGAAGAAGTACGAGCAGTACTTC
>NA|NA|TRBJ2-7|TRBV19
CASKEGQGLYEQYF
TGTGCCAGTAAAGAGGGCCAGGGGTTGTACGAGCAGTACTTC
>TRBD1|NA|TRBJ2-7|TRBV9
CASSRGTGAYEQYF
TGTGCCAGCAGCAGGGGGACAGGGGCCTACGAGCAGTACTTC
>TRBD2|once|TRBJ2-7|TRBV5-1
CASSLAGGPGEQYF
TGCGCCAGCAGTCTGGCGGGAGGGCCGGGAGAGCAGTACTTC
>TRBD1|once|TRBJ2-5|TRBV27
CATRTGVSQYF
TGTGCCACCCGGACAGGGGTTTCCCAGTACTTC
>NA|few|TRBJ2-5|TRBV18
CASSPVNLETQYF
TGTGCCAGCTCACCAGTTAATCTAGAGACCCAGTACTTC
>TRBD1|NA|TRBJ1-4|TRBV4-3
CASSQVPGQGLEKLFF
TGCGCCAGCAGCCAAGTCCCGGGACAGGGTTTAGAAAAACTGTTTTTT
>NA|NA|TRBJ2-7|TRBV12-2
CASRLIRERCGEQYF
TGTGCAAGTCGCTTAATAAGGGAGCGCTGTGGCGAGCAGTACTTC
>TRBD2|NA|TRBJ2-2|TRBV11-2
CASSLGYSGANTGELFF
TGTGCCAGCAGCTTAGGGTACAGCGGGGCGAACACCGGGGAGCTGTTTTTT
>NA|NA|TRBJ2-5|TRBV11-2
CASSLGNPGYQETQYF
TGTGCCAGCAGCTTAGGGAATCCCGGGTACCAAGAGACCCAGTACTTC
>TRBD1|NA|TRBJ2-4|TRBV27
CASSPLTGPASAKNIQYF
TGTGCCAGCAGTCCGCTGACAGGGCCTGCTTCAGCCAAAAACATTCAGTACTTC
>NA|NA|TRBJ2-2|TRBV24-1
CATSDYLGSGELFF
TGTGCCACCAGTGATTATTTGGGCTCAGGGGAGCTGTTTTTT
>TRBD2|NA|TRBJ2-3|TRBV5-8
CASSAPGGPRGSQYF
TGTGCCAGCAGCGCGCCGGGGGGTCCCCGGGGGTCGCAGTATTTT
>NA|NA|TRBJ1-1|TRBV29-1
CSVAVLRVDSTEAFF
TGCAGCGTTGCGGTTTTGAGGGTTGATTCCACCGAAGCTTTCTTT
>TRBD1|NA|TRBJ2-7|TRBV7-3
CASSPRTGGYEQYF
TGTGCCAGCAGCCCTCGGACAGGGGGCTACGAGCAGTACTTC
>NA|once|TRBJ2-1|TRBV6-5
CASSYSRGLDPNEQFF
TGTGCCAGCAGTTACTCGAGAGGCCTAGATCCCAATGAGCAGTTCTTC
>NA|NA|TRBJ2-1|TRBV6-1
CASSEARDNEQFF
TGTGCCAGCAGTGAAGCGAGGGACAATGAGCAGTTCTTC
>TRBD2|NA|TRBJ2-3|TRBV5-6
CASSLAGGKNTDTQYF
TGTGCCAGCAGCTTAGCGGGAGGGAAAAACACAGATACGCAGTATTTT
>NA|NA|TRBJ2-1|TRBV29-1
CSVDNGQGGHEQFF
TGCAGCGTTGACAACGGACAGGGAGGGCATGAGCAGTTCTTC
>TRBD2|NA|TRBJ2-7|TRBV2
CASKGLAGGVPERAYEQYF
TGTGCCAGCAAGGGGCTAGCGGGAGGGGTTCCGGAGAGGGCCTACGAGCAGTACTTC
>TRBD2|NA|TRBJ2-5|TRBV5-1
CASSLGGAGSQETQYF
TGCGCCAGCAGCTTGGGGGGAGCGGGAAGCCAAGAGACCCAGTACTTC
>NA|NA|TRBJ2-7|TRBV27
CASSINFRDSLYF
TGTGCCAGCAGCATCAACTTCCGGGACTCCCTGTACTTC
>TRBD1|NA|TRBJ1-2|TRBV6-5
CASSYWQGANYGYTF
TGTGCCAGCAGTTACTGGCAGGGGGCTAACTATGGCTACACCTTC
>TRBD1|NA|TRBJ1-2|TRBV14
CASSLRGDRFYGYTF
TGTGCCAGCAGCCTGAGAGGGGACAGGTTCTATGGCTACACCTTC
>NA|once|TRBJ2-5|TRBV7-2
CASSAQSQETQYF
TGTGCCAGCAGCGCTCAGTCCCAAGAGACCCAGTACTTC
>NA|NA|TRBJ1-6|TRBV5-1
CASSLVQGYNSPLHF
TGCGCCAGCAGCTTGGTCCAGGGATATAATTCACCCCTCCACTTT
>NA|NA|TRBJ1-2|TRBV12-3/TRBV12-4
CASSSRANGYTF
TGTGCCAGCAGTTCCAGGGCTAATGGCTACACCTTC
>NA|NA|TRBJ2-1|TRBV7-3
CASSLDLNSYNEQFF
TGTGCCAGCAGCCTTGACTTGAACTCCTACAATGAGCAGTTCTTC
>TRBD2|NA|TRBJ2-3|TRBV19
CASSPRGLAGVADTQYF
TGTGCCAGTAGTCCACGAGGACTAGCGGGAGTCGCAGATACGCAGTATTTT
>TRBD2|NA|TRBJ2-7|TRBV6-2/TRBV6-3
CASSSWLAGGPHREQYF
TGTGCCAGCAGCTCTTGGCTAGCGGGGGGCCCGCACCGCGAGCAGTACTTC
>NA|once|TRBJ2-2|TRBV2
CASTLGVAGELFF
TGTGCCAGCACCCTCGGAGTCGCCGGGGAGCTGTTTTTT
>TRBD1|NA|TRBJ1-2|TRBV19
CASSTEGQALGYTF
TGTGCCAGTAGTACTGAAGGACAGGCCCTCGGCTACACCTTC
>TRBD1|NA|TRBJ1-2|TRBV9
CASSVRDREYGYTF
TGTGCCAGCAGCGTAAGGGACAGGGAATATGGCTACACCTTC
>NA|NA|TRBJ2-1|TRBV9
CASSAQDNYNEQFF
TGTGCCAGCAGCGCCCAGGACAATTACAATGAGCAGTTCTTC
>TRBD1|once|TRBJ1-4|TRBV7-9
CASRGQGVFEKLFF
TGTGCCAGCAGGGGACAGGGTGTATTCGAAAAACTGTTTTTT
>NA|NA|TRBJ1-1|TRBV3-1/TRBV3-2
CASSLSGAVTEAFF
TGTGCCAGCAGCCTATCAGGGGCGGTCACTGAAGCTTTCTTT
>NA|NA|TRBJ2-3|TRBV15
CATSRDRGYTDTQYF
TGTGCCACCAGCAGAGATAGGGGCTACACAGATACGCAGTATTTT
>NA|NA|TRBJ2-1|TRBV4-2
CASSRGAGSGYNEQFF
TGTGCCAGCAGCCGAGGTGCGGGATCGGGTTACAATGAGCAGTTCTTC
>NA|NA|TRBJ2-2|TRBV5-5
CASSLFLTSTGELFF
TGTGCCAGCAGCTTGTTTTTGACTAGCACCGGGGAGCTGTTTTTT
>TRBD1|once|TRBJ1-1|TRBV7-2
CASSPPRDRANTEAFF
TGTGCCAGCAGCCCCCCTCGGGACAGGGCGAACACTGAAGCTTTCTTT
>NA|NA|TRBJ2-7|TRBV4-2
CASSQDKGMKGLADPEYEQYF
TGTGCCAGCAGCCAAGATAAGGGGATGAAGGGTCTCGCCGATCCAGAATACGAGCAGTACTTC
>NA|NA|TRBJ2-7|TRBV27
CATSQGITYEQYF
TGTGCCACCTCCCAGGGGATTACCTACGAGCAGTACTTC
>NA|many|TRBJ1-2|TRBV19
CASMIGLAGYGYTF
TGTGCCAGTATGATCGGCCTCGCGGGGTATGGCTACACCTTC
>TRBD1|NA|TRBJ2-6|TRBV27
CASSTGTGFTGANVLTF
TGTGCCAGCAGTACCGGGACAGGGTTCACTGGGGCCAACGTCCTGACTTTC